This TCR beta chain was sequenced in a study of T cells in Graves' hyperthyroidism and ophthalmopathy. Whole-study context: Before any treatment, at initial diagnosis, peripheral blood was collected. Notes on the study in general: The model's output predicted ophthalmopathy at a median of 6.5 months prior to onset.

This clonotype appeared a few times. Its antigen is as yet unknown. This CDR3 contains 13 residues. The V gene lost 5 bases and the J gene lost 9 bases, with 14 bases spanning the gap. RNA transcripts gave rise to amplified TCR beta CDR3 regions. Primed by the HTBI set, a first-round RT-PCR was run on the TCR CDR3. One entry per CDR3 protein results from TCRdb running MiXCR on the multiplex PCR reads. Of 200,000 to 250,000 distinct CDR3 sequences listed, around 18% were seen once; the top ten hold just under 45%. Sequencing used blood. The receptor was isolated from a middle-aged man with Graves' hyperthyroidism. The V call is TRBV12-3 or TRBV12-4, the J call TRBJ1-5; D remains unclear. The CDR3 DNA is TGTGCCAGCAGTATGACATCCAAAGGGCCCCAGCATTTT. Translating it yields CASSMTSKGPQHF.